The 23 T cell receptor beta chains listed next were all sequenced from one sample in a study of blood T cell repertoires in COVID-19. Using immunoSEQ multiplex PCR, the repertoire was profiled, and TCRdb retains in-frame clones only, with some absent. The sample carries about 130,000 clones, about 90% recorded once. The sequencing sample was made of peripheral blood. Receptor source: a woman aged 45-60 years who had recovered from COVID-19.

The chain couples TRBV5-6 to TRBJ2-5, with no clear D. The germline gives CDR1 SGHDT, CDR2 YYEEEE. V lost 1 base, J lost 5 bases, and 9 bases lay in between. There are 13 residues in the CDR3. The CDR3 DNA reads TGTGCCAGCAGCTTGACCATCGGGGAGACCCAGTACTTC. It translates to CASSLTIGETQYF.

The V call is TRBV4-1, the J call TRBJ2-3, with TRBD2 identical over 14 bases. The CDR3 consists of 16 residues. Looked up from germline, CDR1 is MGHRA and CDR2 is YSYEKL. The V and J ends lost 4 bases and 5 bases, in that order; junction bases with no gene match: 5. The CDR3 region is CASSLGTSGSVDTQYF. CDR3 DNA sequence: TGCGCCAGCAGCCTCGGGACTAGCGGGAGTGTAGATACGCAGTATTTT.

This chain's CDR3 is CAITSKGEYGYTF. CDR3 bases: TGTGCCATCACTAGTAAGGGGGAATACGGCTACACCTTC. The V gene is TRBV10-3, the J gene TRBJ1-2; a weak D match, TRBD1 (6 bases). CDR1 and CDR2 from the germline V gene are ENHRY and SYGVKD. The CDR3 length is 13 residues. V was cut by 7 bases and J by 8 bases, with 17 bases left in between.

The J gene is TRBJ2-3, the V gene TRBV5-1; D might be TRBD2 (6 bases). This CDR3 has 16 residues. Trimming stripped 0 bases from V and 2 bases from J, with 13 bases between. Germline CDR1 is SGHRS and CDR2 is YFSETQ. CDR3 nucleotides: TGCGCCAGCAGCTTGGCCCGGGGGAGCTTCACAGATACGCAGTATTTT. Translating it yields CASSLARGSFTDTQYF.

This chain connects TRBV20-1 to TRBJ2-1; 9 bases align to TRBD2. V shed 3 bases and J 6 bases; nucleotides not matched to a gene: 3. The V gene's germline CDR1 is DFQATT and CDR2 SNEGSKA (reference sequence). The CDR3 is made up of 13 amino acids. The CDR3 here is CSASQLAGNEQFF. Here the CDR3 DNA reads TGCAGTGCTAGTCAACTAGCGGGCAATGAGCAGTTCTTC.

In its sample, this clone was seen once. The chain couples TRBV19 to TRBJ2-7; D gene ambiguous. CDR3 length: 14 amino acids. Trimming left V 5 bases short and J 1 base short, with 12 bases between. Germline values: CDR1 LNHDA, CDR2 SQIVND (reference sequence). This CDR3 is CASSPDLRSYEQYF. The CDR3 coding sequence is TGTGCCAGTAGTCCCGACCTCAGGTCCTACGAGCAGTACTTC. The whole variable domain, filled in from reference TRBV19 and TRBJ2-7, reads DGGITQSPKYLFRKEGQNVTLSCEQNLNHDAMYWYRQDPGQGLRLIYYSQIVNDFQKGDIAEGYSVSREKKESFPLTVTSAQKNPTAFYLCASSPDLRSYEQYFGPGTRLTVT.

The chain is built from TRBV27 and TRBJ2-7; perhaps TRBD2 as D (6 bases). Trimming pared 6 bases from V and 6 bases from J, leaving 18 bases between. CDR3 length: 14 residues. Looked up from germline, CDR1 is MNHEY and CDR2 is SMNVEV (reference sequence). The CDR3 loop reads CASSPWSGVGEQYF. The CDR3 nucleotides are TGTGCCAGCAGCCCGTGGTCGGGGGTTGGCGAGCAGTACTTC.

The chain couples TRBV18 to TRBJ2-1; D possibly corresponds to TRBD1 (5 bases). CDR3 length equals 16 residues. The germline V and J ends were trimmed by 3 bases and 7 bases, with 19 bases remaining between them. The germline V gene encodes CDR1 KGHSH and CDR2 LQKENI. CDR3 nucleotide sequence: TGTGCCAGCTCACCGCCAGGGATCAGCCATCATAATGAGCAGTTCTTC. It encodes CASSPPGISHHNEQFF.

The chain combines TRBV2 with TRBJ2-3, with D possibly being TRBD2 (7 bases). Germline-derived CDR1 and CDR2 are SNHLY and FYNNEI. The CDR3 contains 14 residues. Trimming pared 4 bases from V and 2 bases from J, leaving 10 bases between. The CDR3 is CASSVRGLTDTQYF. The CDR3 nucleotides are TGTGCCAGCAGTGTGCGGGGGCTCACAGATACGCAGTATTTT.

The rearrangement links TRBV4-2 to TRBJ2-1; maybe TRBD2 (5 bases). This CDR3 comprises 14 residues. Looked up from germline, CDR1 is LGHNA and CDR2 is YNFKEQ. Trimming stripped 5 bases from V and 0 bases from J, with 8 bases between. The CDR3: CASSVRGSYNEQFF. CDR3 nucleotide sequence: TGTGCCAGCAGCGTCCGGGGCTCCTACAATGAGCAGTTCTTC.

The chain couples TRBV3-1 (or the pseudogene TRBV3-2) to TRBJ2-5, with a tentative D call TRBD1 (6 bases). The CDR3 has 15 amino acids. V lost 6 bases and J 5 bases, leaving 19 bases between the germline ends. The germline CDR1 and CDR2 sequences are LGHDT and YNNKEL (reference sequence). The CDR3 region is CASRPGTIVLETQYF. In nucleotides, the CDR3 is TGTGCCAGCAGACCCGGGACAATTGTGTTGGAGACCCAGTACTTC.

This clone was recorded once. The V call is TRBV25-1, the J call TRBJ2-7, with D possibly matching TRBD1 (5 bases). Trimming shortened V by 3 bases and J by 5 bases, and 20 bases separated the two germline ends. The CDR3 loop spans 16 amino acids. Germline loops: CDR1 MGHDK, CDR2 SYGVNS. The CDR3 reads CASSDPGPRSVHEQYF. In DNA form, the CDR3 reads TGTGCCAGCAGTGACCCAGGGCCTAGAAGTGTCCACGAGCAGTACTTC.

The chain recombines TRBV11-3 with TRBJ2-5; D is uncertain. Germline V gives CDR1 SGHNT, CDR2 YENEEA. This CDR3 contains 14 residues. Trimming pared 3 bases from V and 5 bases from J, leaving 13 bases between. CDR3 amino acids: CASSLTVTRETQYF. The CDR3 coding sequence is TGTGCCAGCAGCTTGACTGTAACGCGGGAGACCCAGTACTTC.

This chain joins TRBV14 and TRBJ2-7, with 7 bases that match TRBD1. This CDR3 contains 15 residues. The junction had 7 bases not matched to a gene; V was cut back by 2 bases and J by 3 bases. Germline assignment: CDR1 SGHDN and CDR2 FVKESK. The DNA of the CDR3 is TGTGCCAGCAGCCAAACGACAGGGCCTCTCTACGAGCAGTACTTC. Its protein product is CASSQTTGPLYEQYF.

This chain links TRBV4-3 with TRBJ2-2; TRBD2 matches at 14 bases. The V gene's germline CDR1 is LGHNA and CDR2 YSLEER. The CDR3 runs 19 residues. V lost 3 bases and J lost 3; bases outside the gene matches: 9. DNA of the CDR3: TGCGCCAGCAGCCATCCCGGGACTAGCGGGAGATCGGACACCGGGGAGCTGTTTTTT. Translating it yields CASSHPGTSGRSDTGELFF.

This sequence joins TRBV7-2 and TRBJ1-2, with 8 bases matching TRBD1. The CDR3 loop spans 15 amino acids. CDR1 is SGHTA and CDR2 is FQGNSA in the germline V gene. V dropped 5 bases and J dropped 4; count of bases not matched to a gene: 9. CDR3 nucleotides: TGTGCCAGCAGCGCAGGCGCAGGGGGCGGCTATGGCTACACCTTC. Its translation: CASSAGAGGGYGYTF.

CDR3 DNA: TGTGCCAGCAGCTCGCTAGGACAGGGGGCAAGAGGCTACACCTTC. Its protein product is CASSSLGQGARGYTF. The chain uses TRBV7-2 and TRBJ1-2; 11 positions match TRBD1. The germline CDR1 and CDR2 sequences are SGHTA and FQGNSA. V lost 4 bases to trimming and J lost 8 bases; unmatched junction nucleotides: 9. The CDR3 sequence is 15 residues long.

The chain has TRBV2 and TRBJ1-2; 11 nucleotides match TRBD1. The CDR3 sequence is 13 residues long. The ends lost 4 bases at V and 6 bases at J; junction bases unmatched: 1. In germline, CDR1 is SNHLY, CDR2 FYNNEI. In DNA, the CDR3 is TGTGCCAGCAGTGGGACAGGGGGCAATGGCTACACCTTC. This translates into CASSGTGGNGYTF.

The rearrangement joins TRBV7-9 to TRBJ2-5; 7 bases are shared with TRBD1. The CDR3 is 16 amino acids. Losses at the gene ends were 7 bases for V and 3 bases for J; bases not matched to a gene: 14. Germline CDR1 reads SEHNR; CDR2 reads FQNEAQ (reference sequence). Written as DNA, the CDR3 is TGTGCCAGCATCCTTCGTAGGGGGCGTAAGAAAGAGACCCAGTACTTC. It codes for CASILRRGRKKETQYF.

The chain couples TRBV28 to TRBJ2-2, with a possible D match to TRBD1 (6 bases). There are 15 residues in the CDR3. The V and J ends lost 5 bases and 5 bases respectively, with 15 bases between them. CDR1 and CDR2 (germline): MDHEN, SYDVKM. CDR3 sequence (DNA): TGTGCCAGCAGTCATGACAGGACATTAACCGGGGAGCTGTTTTTT. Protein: CASSHDRTLTGELFF.

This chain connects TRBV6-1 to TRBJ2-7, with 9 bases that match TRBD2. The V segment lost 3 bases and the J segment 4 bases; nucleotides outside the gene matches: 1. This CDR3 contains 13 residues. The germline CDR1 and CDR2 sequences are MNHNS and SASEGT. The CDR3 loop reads CASSEGLAYEQYF. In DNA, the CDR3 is TGTGCCAGCAGTGAGGGACTAGCTTACGAGCAGTACTTC.

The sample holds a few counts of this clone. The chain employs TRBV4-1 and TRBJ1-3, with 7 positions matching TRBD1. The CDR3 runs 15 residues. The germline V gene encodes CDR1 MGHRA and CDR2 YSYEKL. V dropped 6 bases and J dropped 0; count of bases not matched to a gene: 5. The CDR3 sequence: CASSRTGDSGNTIYF. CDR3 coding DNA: TGCGCCAGCAGTCGAACAGGGGACTCTGGAAACACCATATATTTT.

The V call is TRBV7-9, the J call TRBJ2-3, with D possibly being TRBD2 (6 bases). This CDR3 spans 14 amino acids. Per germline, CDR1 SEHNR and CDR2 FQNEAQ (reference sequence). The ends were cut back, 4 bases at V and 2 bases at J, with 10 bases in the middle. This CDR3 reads CASSSRGNTDTQYF. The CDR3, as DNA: TGTGCCAGCAGCTCTCGGGGGAACACAGATACGCAGTATTTT.